This T cell receptor beta chain was sequenced during a study of shared clonotypes between healthy human individuals. Study summary: The people who gave samples were a couple of women and three men aged 18 to 49. Notes on the study in general: Although depth was large, rarefaction showed that sequencing of the sorted subsets was incomplete.

In its sample, this clone was seen once. Antigen: not known. This table comes from immunoSEQ multiplex PCR, and its TCRdb copy is limited to in-frame clones, with some not included. Here the sample spans roughly 2.5 million clones, about 92% being singletons. The source is a man aged 18 to 30 in good health. Sequenced input: naive CD4+ T cells sorted from blood. Subset noted: CD45RA+ positively selected.

CDR3 region: CASSLLAGAGTYNEQFF. The DNA of the CDR3 is TGTGCCAGCAGCTTACTCGCGGGAGCCGGAACCTACAATGAGCAGTTCTTC. The V and J genes are TRBV7-2 and TRBJ2-1, with 7 bases aligning to TRBD2. CDR3 length: 17 amino acids. Germline V gives CDR1 SGHTA, CDR2 FQGNSA. The V segment lost 2 bases and the J segment 2 bases; nucleotides outside the gene matches: 9.